This TCR beta chain was sequenced for a study of OX40 agonist ivuxolimab in advanced cancers. About the study as a whole: The costimulatory receptor OX40 (CD134) was targeted by ivuxolimab, a fully human IgG2 agonistic monoclonal antibody. Intravenous ivuxolimab was administered to patients every 2 weeks at six dose levels: 0.01, 0.1, 0.3, 1.5, 3 and 10 mg/kg. Among the 52 dose-escalation patients, about 20 had hepatocellular carcinoma, approximately 15 melanoma, 9 renal cell carcinoma and 9 head and neck cancer. In the dose-escalation cohort, approximately 82% of patients were male, and the mean age was approximately 60 years, with a range of 23 to 79. Prior anti-PD-1, anti-PD-L1 or anti-CTLA-4 therapy was permitted, and checkpoint inhibitors had been received by 40% to 50% of dose-escalation patients. Partial responses occurred in three dose-escalation patients: two with cutaneous melanoma and one with hepatocellular carcinoma. Peripheral TCRbeta sequencing was intended to test whether TCR sequence diversity was altered and clonal T-cell expansion was caused by ivuxolimab. The monotherapy dose-escalation portion (N of about 52 patients) of the phase I ivuxolimab trial is reported in the paper.

Paper-wide results and their limitations: Which antigens the clonally expanded peripheral T cells were specific for was not determined. After ivuxolimab, more expanded clones were found on average in CD8+ T cells than in CD4+ T cells. In the 0.1-3.0 mg/kg groups, partial responders were among the patients with the lowest normalized peripheral clonal expansion, particularly in CD8+ T cells. At doses from 0.1 to 3.0 mg/kg, clonal expansion was seen in both CD4+ and CD8+ blood T cells between baseline and week 6. Low levels of normalized T-cell clonal expansion were also seen in some nonresponding patients.

Concerning this clone itself: There is no known antigen for this receptor. Base-call qualities are not available, and no considerably larger clone is one nucleotide away.

To sequence the TCRbeta CDR3 region, genomic DNA was isolated from the sorted cells. The immunoSEQ Assay was used for sequencing of TCRbeta CDR3 regions. Entries here come from immuneACCESS through TCRdb and include only in-frame sequences with V and J called. Some clones fail to appear in such tables; in the studies checked, an unresolved V gene covers under half of the shortfall, and the cause of the remainder is unknown. The sample table holds 80,000 or so clones, of which about nine tenths were seen once. The ten largest clones take up roughly 0.35% of the sample. Patients with autoimmune disease history or receiving systemic immunosuppression were excluded from the trial. Peripheral blood for TCR sequencing was collected from all dose cohorts at baseline, on cycle 4 day 1, and on cycle 7 day 1. The samples were taken from a phase I, first-in-human, multicenter, open-label dose-escalation trial of ivuxolimab. Adults with locally advanced or metastatic head and neck squamous cell, hepatocellular, melanoma or renal cell carcinoma were enrolled in the trial. Before TCR sequencing, CD4+ and CD8+ T cells were separately sorted from peripheral blood.

The origin of this receptor is an adult with an advanced solid tumor such as melanoma, head and neck, liver or kidney cancer. The source was CD4+ or CD8+ T cells sorted from blood, collected in a trial of the OX40 agonist ivuxolimab.

The CDR3 reads as follows: CASSIIRSSRGTHEQYF. The sequenced DNA is TGTGCCAGTAGCATTATCCGTTCGAGTCGCGGGACGCACGAGCAGTACTTC. The sequence links TRBV19 to TRBJ2-5; TRBD2 could be the D gene, as 6 bases match. The J call is doubtful: the DNA matches TRBJ2-7 better. CDR3 length: 17 amino acids, cysteine to phenylalanine. The kept DNA is CDR3 alone, 51 bases in frame from the first base. From the germline V gene (reference sequence), CDR1 is LNHDA and CDR2 is SQIVND.